Listed below are T cell receptor beta chains from one sample, sequenced in a study of blood T cell repertoires in COVID-19. The table came from immunoSEQ multiplex PCR; TCRdb's copy has only in-frame clones and leaves some out. The sample carries 140,000 or so clones, about 86% recorded once. Sequencing was performed on peripheral blood. The receptors originated from a woman between 50 and 59 years old with active or convalescent COVID-19. CDR3s include the opening cysteine and the closing phenylalanine or tryptophan. The order of the fields is V gene, J gene, clone size, D gene, CDR3 DNA, CDR3 protein. A D gene is named only where the DNA matches it firmly. Rows give clone size only sometimes, using once, few, many, or a class for an expanded clone.

V gene: TRBV15; J gene: TRBJ1-1; clone size: NA; D gene: NA; CDR3 DNA: TGTGCCACTAGGGAACAGGCGAACACTGAAGCTTTCTTT; CDR3 protein: CATREQANTEAFF
V gene: TRBV28; J gene: TRBJ2-7; clone size: NA; D gene: NA; CDR3 DNA: TGTGCCAGCAGTGCTAATTGGCAGGGGCCCTACCCAAGCTCCTACGAGCAGTACTTC; CDR3 protein: CASSANWQGPYPSSYEQYF
V gene: TRBV28; J gene: TRBJ2-1; clone size: NA; D gene: TRBD2; CDR3 DNA: TGTGCCAGCAGTTCCCCAAGACTAGCGGGAGATATCGATGAGCAGTTCTTC; CDR3 protein: CASSSPRLAGDIDEQFF
V gene: TRBV5-5; J gene: TRBJ2-1; clone size: NA; D gene: NA; CDR3 DNA: TGTGCCAGCAGTCGTAGACTAGAACTCAATGAGCAGTTCTTC; CDR3 protein: CASSRRLELNEQFF
V gene: TRBV6-5; J gene: TRBJ1-4; clone size: NA; D gene: NA; CDR3 DNA: TGTGCCAGCAGTTACGGCAGGGCAGGGGAAAAACTGTTTTTT; CDR3 protein: CASSYGRAGEKLFF
V gene: TRBV2; J gene: TRBJ1-4; clone size: NA; D gene: NA; CDR3 DNA: TGTGCCAGCACCCGAGGGGGAAAACTGTTTTTT; CDR3 protein: CASTRGGKLFF
V gene: TRBV5-1; J gene: TRBJ1-3; clone size: NA; D gene: TRBD1; CDR3 DNA: TGCGCCAGCAGCTTGGACAGGGGGCGCGTTGGAAACACCATATATTTT; CDR3 protein: CASSLDRGRVGNTIYF
V gene: TRBV7-2; J gene: TRBJ2-1; clone size: NA; D gene: TRBD2; CDR3 DNA: TGTGCCAGCAGCGGTCTGGGGGGGAGCTCCTACAATGAGCAGTTCTTC; CDR3 protein: CASSGLGGSSYNEQFF
V gene: TRBV27; J gene: TRBJ1-6; clone size: NA; D gene: TRBD1; CDR3 DNA: TGTGCCAGCTCGAAAGGGGACAGGACTTCACCCCTCCACTTT; CDR3 protein: CASSKGDRTSPLHF
V gene: TRBV7-3; J gene: TRBJ2-5; clone size: NA; D gene: TRBD2; CDR3 DNA: TGTGCCAGCAGACTAGCGGGGGGCTTGGAGACCCAGTACTTC; CDR3 protein: CASRLAGGLETQYF
V gene: TRBV19; J gene: TRBJ1-4; clone size: NA; D gene: NA; CDR3 DNA: TGTGCCAGTAGTATCCTCTCAGGGAATAATGAAAAACTGTTTTTT; CDR3 protein: CASSILSGNNEKLFF
V gene: TRBV18; J gene: TRBJ1-5; clone size: NA; D gene: NA; CDR3 DNA: TGTGCCAGCTCAAAGGACGGGATCAATCAGCCCCAGCATTTT; CDR3 protein: CASSKDGINQPQHF
V gene: TRBV27; J gene: TRBJ1-6; clone size: NA; D gene: NA; CDR3 DNA: TGTGCCAGCAGCCGGGCAGGGGTAGGGTCACCCCTCCACTTT; CDR3 protein: CASSRAGVGSPLHF
V gene: TRBV30; J gene: TRBJ2-2; clone size: once; D gene: TRBD2; CDR3 DNA: TGTGCCTGGAGTGTAGGGACTAGCGGGAGGAATCCGAACACCGGGGAGCTGTTTTTT; CDR3 protein: CAWSVGTSGRNPNTGELFF
V gene: TRBV13; J gene: TRBJ1-1; clone size: NA; D gene: TRBD1; CDR3 DNA: TGTGCCAGCAGCCTCCCGACAGGGGTGAACACTGAAGCTTTCTTT; CDR3 protein: CASSLPTGVNTEAFF
V gene: TRBV30; J gene: TRBJ1-3; clone size: NA; D gene: NA; CDR3 DNA: TGTGCCTGGAGTACCCCAGGGGCCACCTCTGGAAACACCATATATTTT; CDR3 protein: CAWSTPGATSGNTIYF
V gene: TRBV6-2/TRBV6-3; J gene: TRBJ2-2; clone size: NA; D gene: TRBD2; CDR3 DNA: TGTGCCAGCAGTTCGGGACTAGTAGGGCGCACCGGGGAGCTGTTTTTT; CDR3 protein: CASSSGLVGRTGELFF
V gene: TRBV12-1; J gene: TRBJ2-1; clone size: NA; D gene: NA; CDR3 DNA: TGTGCCAGCAGCCCCTACTTGAGCTCCTACAATGAGCAGTTCTTC; CDR3 protein: CASSPYLSSYNEQFF
V gene: TRBV11-2; J gene: TRBJ2-1; clone size: NA; D gene: NA; CDR3 DNA: TGTGCCAGCAGCTTAGAGGGCAGCGGTAGCTCCTACAATGAGCAGTTCTTC; CDR3 protein: CASSLEGSGSSYNEQFF
V gene: TRBV6-5; J gene: TRBJ2-5; clone size: few; D gene: NA; CDR3 DNA: TGTGCCAGCAGTTACTCAGGGAGTGGAGAGACCCAGTACTTC; CDR3 protein: CASSYSGSGETQYF
V gene: TRBV7-2; J gene: TRBJ1-1; clone size: NA; D gene: NA; CDR3 DNA: TGTGCCAGCAGCTTACTGGACAGCCCGGACACTGAAGCTTTCTTT; CDR3 protein: CASSLLDSPDTEAFF
V gene: TRBV19; J gene: TRBJ2-5; clone size: NA; D gene: NA; CDR3 DNA: TGTGCCAGTAGTATCGGCGGGACGGTCGACACCCAGTACTTC; CDR3 protein: CASSIGGTVDTQYF
V gene: TRBV4-1; J gene: TRBJ2-1; clone size: NA; D gene: NA; CDR3 DNA: TGCGCCAGCAGCCAAGATTGGGGAGCTGAGCAGTTCTTC; CDR3 protein: CASSQDWGAEQFF
V gene: TRBV28; J gene: TRBJ2-7; clone size: NA; D gene: TRBD1; CDR3 DNA: TGTGCCAGCAGAAACCGGGACAGGGGGCCCGAGCAGTACTTC; CDR3 protein: CASRNRDRGPEQYF
V gene: TRBV19; J gene: TRBJ2-7; clone size: NA; D gene: TRBD1; CDR3 DNA: TGTGCCAGTAGTAGGGTCGGGACAGGGGTTTACGAGCAGTACTTC; CDR3 protein: CASSRVGTGVYEQYF
V gene: TRBV6-2/TRBV6-3; J gene: TRBJ1-1; clone size: NA; D gene: TRBD1; CDR3 DNA: TGTGCCAGCAGTTACTCGAATTATCAGGGGGCCGAGAACACTGAAGCTTTCTTT; CDR3 protein: CASSYSNYQGAENTEAFF
V gene: TRBV7-3; J gene: TRBJ2-7; clone size: NA; D gene: TRBD2; CDR3 DNA: TGTGCCAGCAGCTTAGGAATCTTGGGACTAGCGGGACTCGACCCTTACGAGCAGTACTTC; CDR3 protein: CASSLGILGLAGLDPYEQYF
V gene: TRBV3-1/TRBV3-2; J gene: TRBJ2-7; clone size: NA; D gene: TRBD1; CDR3 DNA: TGTGCCAGCAGCCAAGGGACAGGGGAGCCTTACGAGCAGTACTTC; CDR3 protein: CASSQGTGEPYEQYF
V gene: TRBV6-5; J gene: TRBJ1-6; clone size: NA; D gene: NA; CDR3 DNA: TGTGCCAGCACCCCACTGGCGGGGTCCCCTTCACCCCTCCACTTT; CDR3 protein: CASTPLAGSPSPLHF
V gene: TRBV5-4; J gene: TRBJ1-2; clone size: NA; D gene: TRBD1; CDR3 DNA: TGTGCCAGCAGCGCACAGGGGGCAGGCTATGGCTACACCTTC; CDR3 protein: CASSAQGAGYGYTF
V gene: TRBV4-2; J gene: TRBJ1-6; clone size: once; D gene: TRBD1; CDR3 DNA: TGTGCCAGCAGCCAGTTCAGGGGGACCGATAATTCACCCCTCCACTTT; CDR3 protein: CASSQFRGTDNSPLHF
V gene: TRBV6-5; J gene: TRBJ1-1; clone size: NA; D gene: NA; CDR3 DNA: TGTGCCAGTACAGGGTCTCTGAACACTGAAGCTTTCTTT; CDR3 protein: CASTGSLNTEAFF
V gene: TRBV3-1/TRBV3-2; J gene: TRBJ1-6; clone size: NA; D gene: NA; CDR3 DNA: TGTGCCAGCAGCCAACGGGGGGGCGGGTATTCACCCCTCCACTTT; CDR3 protein: CASSQRGGGYSPLHF
V gene: TRBV6-2/TRBV6-3; J gene: TRBJ1-5; clone size: NA; D gene: TRBD1; CDR3 DNA: TGTGCCAGCAGTTCAGACAGGGTGCGTCAGCCCCAGCATTTT; CDR3 protein: CASSSDRVRQPQHF
V gene: TRBV4-1; J gene: TRBJ2-2; clone size: NA; D gene: NA; CDR3 DNA: TGCGCCAGCAGTAAGGAGGTCGGGGAGCTGTTTTTT; CDR3 protein: CASSKEVGELFF
V gene: TRBV11-2; J gene: TRBJ2-2; clone size: few; D gene: NA; CDR3 DNA: TGTGCCAGCCGCCCCAGGGACAACTCGAACACCGGGGAGCTGTTTTTT; CDR3 protein: CASRPRDNSNTGELFF
V gene: TRBV9; J gene: TRBJ2-1; clone size: once; D gene: NA; CDR3 DNA: TGTGCCAGCAGCATGGGAGTTAGCGGTCACGGTGAGCAGTTCTTC; CDR3 protein: CASSMGVSGHGEQFF
V gene: TRBV11-2; J gene: TRBJ1-1; clone size: NA; D gene: TRBD1; CDR3 DNA: TGTGCCAGCAGCTTAGGGAAGGGGGCTTGGATCACTGAAGCTTTCTTT; CDR3 protein: CASSLGKGAWITEAFF
V gene: TRBV5-1; J gene: TRBJ2-2; clone size: NA; D gene: TRBD2; CDR3 DNA: TGCGCCAGCAGCTTCGGGACTAGGTCACGCGACACCGGGGAGCTGTTTTTT; CDR3 protein: CASSFGTRSRDTGELFF
V gene: TRBV7-7; J gene: TRBJ2-7; clone size: NA; D gene: NA; CDR3 DNA: TGTGCTAGCAGCCCCTTGACTGCGGGCGAGCAGTACTTC; CDR3 protein: CASSPLTAGEQYF
V gene: TRBV10-1; J gene: TRBJ2-2; clone size: once; D gene: TRBD1; CDR3 DNA: TGCGCCACCCTGAAGGGGACAGCGAACACCGGGGAGCTGTTTTTT; CDR3 protein: CATLKGTANTGELFF
V gene: TRBV19; J gene: TRBJ1-1; clone size: NA; D gene: NA; CDR3 DNA: TGTGCCAGTAGTAGTGGGGGAGGGACTGAAGCTTTCTTT; CDR3 protein: CASSSGGGTEAFF
V gene: TRBV4-1; J gene: TRBJ1-6; clone size: NA; D gene: NA; CDR3 DNA: TGCGCCAGCAGCCAAGAGGCACAGGCCATACCTTTCTCCTATAATTCACCCCTCCACTTT; CDR3 protein: CASSQEAQAIPFSYNSPLHF
V gene: TRBV9; J gene: TRBJ1-1; clone size: NA; D gene: NA; CDR3 DNA: TGTGCCAGCAGCGTTAATTGGGCGTTAAACACTGAAGCTTTCTTT; CDR3 protein: CASSVNWALNTEAFF
V gene: TRBV27; J gene: TRBJ1-1; clone size: NA; D gene: NA; CDR3 DNA: TGTGCCAGCACAGGGTACACTGAAGCTTTCTTT; CDR3 protein: CASTGYTEAFF
V gene: TRBV5-1; J gene: TRBJ1-1; clone size: NA; D gene: NA; CDR3 DNA: TGCGCCAGCACCCTAGGCGGGGTGAACACTGAAGCTTTCTTT; CDR3 protein: CASTLGGVNTEAFF
V gene: TRBV7-9; J gene: TRBJ2-1; clone size: NA; D gene: TRBD2; CDR3 DNA: TGTGCCAGCAGCGGTAGCGGGAGGATTGGCAATGAGCAGTTCTTC; CDR3 protein: CASSGSGRIGNEQFF